One and the same sample provided the 3 T cell receptor beta chains below, sequenced in a study of CD8+ T cells in alopecia areata. Extracted from the samples, RNA was reverse transcribed into cDNA to serve as the sequencing template. TCRdb keeps only in-frame clones here, not all; method: immunoSEQ multiplex PCR. The sample lists about 200,000 clones, roughly 60% seen once, with under 1.2% in the top ten. Treatment described: oral pan-JAK inhibitor, 5-10 mg twice daily. The sequencing used CD4+ T cells sorted from blood, collected at week 24, from a patient treated with tofacitinib. The receptor set was obtained from a human donor with alopecia areata.

V usage is TRBV14 and J usage is TRBJ2-7, with TRBD1 matching over 12 bases. The CDR3 extends over 15 amino acids. V dropped 0 bases and J dropped 6; count of bases not matched to a gene: 3. Germline V lookup: CDR1 SGHDN, CDR2 FVKESK. This CDR3 reads CASSQDRDRGREQYF. As DNA, the CDR3 is TGTGCCAGCAGCCAAGATAGGGACAGGGGGCGCGAGCAGTACTTC.

J is TRBJ1-1 and V is TRBV9; TRBD1 aligns across 7 bases. The CDR3 runs 15 residues. J was trimmed by 5 bases and V by 0 bases; bases with no gene match: 7. In germline, CDR1 is SGDLS, CDR2 YYNGEE. The CDR3 loop is CASSVDVQGGTEAFF. The CDR3 DNA reads as TGTGCCAGCAGCGTAGACGTTCAGGGGGGTACTGAAGCTTTCTTT. The entire variable domain, with the rest obtained from reference TRBV9 and TRBJ1-1, is as follows: DSGVTQTPKHLITATGQRVTLRCSPRSGDLSVYWYQQSLDQGLQFLIQYYNGEERAKGNILERFSAQQFPDLHSELNLSSLELGDSALYFCASSVDVQGGTEAFFGQGTRLTVV.

The chain links TRBV5-4 to TRBJ2-2; no firm D call. V shed 3 bases and J shed 5 bases, with 20 bases lying between them. Germline values: CDR1 SGHNT, CDR2 YYREEE (reference sequence). The CDR3 loop spans 17 amino acids. CDR3 nucleotide sequence: TGTGCCAGCAGCTCCGAGCCAGACATACAGCTAACCGGGGAGCTGTTTTTT. Its translation: CASSSEPDIQLTGELFF.